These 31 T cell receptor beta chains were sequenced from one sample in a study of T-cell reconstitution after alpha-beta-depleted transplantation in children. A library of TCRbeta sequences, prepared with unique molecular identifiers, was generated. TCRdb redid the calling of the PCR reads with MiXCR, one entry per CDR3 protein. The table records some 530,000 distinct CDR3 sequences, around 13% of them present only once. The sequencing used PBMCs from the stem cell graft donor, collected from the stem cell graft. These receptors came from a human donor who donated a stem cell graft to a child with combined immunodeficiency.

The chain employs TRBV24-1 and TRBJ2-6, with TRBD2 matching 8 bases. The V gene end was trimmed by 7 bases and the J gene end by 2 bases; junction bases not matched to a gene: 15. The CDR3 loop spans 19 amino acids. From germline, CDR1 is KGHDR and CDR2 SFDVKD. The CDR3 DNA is TGTGCCACCAGCCTTGGAACAGCGGGAGCAGCAGCTGGGGCCAACGTCCTGACTTTC. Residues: CATSLGTAGAAAGANVLTF.

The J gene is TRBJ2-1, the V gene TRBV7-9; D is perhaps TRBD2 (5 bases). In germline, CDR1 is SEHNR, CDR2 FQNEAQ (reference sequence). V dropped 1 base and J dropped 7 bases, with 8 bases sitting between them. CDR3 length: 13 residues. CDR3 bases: TGTGCCAGCAGCTTAGGAGGGCAGAATGAGCAGTTCTTC. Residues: CASSLGGQNEQFF.

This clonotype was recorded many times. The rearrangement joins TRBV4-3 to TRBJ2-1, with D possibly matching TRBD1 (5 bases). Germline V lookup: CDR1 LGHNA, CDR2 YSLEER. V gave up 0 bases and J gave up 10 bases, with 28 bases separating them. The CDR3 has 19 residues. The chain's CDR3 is CASSQDRRIITGIGEEQFF. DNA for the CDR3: TGCGCCAGCAGCCAAGATCGAAGAATAATTACAGGAATAGGCGAAGAGCAGTTCTTC.

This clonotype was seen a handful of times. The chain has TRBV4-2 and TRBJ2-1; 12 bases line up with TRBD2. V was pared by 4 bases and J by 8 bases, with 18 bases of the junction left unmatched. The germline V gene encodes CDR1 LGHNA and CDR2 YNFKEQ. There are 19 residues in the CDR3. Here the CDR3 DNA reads TGTGCCAGCAGCCCCTCTGACAGGGCAATACTAGCGGGGGGCCATGAGCAGTTCTTC. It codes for CASSPSDRAILAGGHEQFF.

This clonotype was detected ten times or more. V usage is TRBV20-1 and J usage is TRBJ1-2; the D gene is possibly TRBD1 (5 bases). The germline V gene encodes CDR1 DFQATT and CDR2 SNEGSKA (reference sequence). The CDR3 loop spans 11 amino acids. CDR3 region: CRGGDHDGYTF. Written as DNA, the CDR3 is TGCAGGGGGGGGGACCACGATGGCTACACCTTC.

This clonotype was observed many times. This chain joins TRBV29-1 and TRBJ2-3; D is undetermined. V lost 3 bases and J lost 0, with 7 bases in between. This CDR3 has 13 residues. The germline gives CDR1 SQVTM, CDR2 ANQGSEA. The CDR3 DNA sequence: TGCAGCGTTGAGCCCGCTAGCACAGATACGCAGTATTTT. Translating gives CSVEPASTDTQYF.

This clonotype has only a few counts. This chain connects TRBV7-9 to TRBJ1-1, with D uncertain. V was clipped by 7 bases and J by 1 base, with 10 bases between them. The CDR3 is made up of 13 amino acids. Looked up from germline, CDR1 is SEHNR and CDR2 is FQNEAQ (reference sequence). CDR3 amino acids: CASIIFGNTEAFF. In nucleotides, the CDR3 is TGTGCCAGCATTATTTTCGGGAACACTGAAGCTTTCTTT.

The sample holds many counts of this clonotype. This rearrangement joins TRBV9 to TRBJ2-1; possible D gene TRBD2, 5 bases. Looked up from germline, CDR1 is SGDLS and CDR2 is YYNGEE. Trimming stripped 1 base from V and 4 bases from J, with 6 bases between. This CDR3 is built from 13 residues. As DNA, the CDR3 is TGTGCCAGCAGCGTAACTAGTTACAATGAGCAGTTCTTC. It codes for CASSVTSYNEQFF.

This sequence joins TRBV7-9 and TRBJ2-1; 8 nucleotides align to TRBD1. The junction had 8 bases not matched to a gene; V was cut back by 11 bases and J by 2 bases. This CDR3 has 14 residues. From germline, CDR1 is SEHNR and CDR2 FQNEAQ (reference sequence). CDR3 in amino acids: CAGGPGQAYNEQFF. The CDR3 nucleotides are TGTGCCGGGGGCCCGGGACAGGCCTACAATGAGCAGTTCTTC.

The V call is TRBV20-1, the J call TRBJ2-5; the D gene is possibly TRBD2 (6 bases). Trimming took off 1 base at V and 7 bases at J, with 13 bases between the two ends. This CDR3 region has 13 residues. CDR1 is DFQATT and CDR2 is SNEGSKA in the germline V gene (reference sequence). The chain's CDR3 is CSARGGVRGTQYF. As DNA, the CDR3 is TGCAGTGCTAGAGGAGGGGTGCGGGGGACCCAGTACTTC.

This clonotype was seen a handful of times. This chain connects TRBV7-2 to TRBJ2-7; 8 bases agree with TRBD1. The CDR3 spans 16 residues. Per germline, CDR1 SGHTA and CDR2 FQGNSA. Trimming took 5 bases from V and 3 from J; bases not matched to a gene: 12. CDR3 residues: CASSPRTGIAIYEQYF. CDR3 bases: TGTGCCAGCAGCCCTCGGACAGGGATAGCCATCTACGAGCAGTACTTC.

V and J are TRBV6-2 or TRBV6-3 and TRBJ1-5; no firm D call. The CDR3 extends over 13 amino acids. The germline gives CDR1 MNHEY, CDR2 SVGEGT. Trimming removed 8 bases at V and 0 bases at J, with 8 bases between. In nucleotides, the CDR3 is TGTGCCAGCCGCAGTGATAGCAATCAGCCCCAGCATTTT. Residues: CASRSDSNQPQHF.

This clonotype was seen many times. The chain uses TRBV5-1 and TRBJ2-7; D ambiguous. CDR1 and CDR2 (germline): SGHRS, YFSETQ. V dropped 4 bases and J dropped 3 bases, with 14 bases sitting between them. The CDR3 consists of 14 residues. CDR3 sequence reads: CASSPGRTDYEQYF. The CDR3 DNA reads TGCGCCAGCAGCCCCGGAAGGACGGACTACGAGCAGTACTTC. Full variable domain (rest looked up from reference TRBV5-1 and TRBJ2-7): KAGVTQTPRYLIKTRGQQVTLSCSPISGHRSVSWYQQTPGQGLQFLFEYFSETQRNKGNFPGRFSGRQFSNSRSEMNVSTLELGDSALYLCASSPGRTDYEQYFGPGTRLTVT.

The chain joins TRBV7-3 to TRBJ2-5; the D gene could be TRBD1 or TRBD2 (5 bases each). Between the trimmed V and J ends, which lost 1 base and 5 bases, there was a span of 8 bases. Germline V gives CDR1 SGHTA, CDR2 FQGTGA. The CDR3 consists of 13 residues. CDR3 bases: TGTGCCAGCAGCTTAATCAGGGAGGAGACCCAGTACTTC. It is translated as CASSLIREETQYF.

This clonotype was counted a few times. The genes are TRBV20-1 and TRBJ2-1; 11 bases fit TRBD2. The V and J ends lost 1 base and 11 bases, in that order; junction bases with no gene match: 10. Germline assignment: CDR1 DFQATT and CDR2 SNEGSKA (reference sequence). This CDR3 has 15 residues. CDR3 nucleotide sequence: TGCAGTGCTAGAGCCACTAGCGGGGGCCCGGTCCAGCAGTTCTTC. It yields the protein CSARATSGGPVQQFF.

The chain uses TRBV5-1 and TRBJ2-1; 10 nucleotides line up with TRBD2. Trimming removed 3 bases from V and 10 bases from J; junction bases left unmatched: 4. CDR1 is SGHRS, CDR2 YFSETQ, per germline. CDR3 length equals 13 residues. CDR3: CASSSLAGGEQFF. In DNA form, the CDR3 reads TGCGCCAGCAGCTCTTTAGCGGGGGGCGAGCAGTTCTTC.

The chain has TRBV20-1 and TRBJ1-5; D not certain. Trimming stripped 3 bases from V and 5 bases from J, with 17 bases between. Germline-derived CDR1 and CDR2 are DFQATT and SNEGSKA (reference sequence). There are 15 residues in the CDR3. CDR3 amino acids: CSARVRSPAYQPQHF. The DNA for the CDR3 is TGCAGTGCTAGGGTCCGGTCACCGGCCTATCAGCCCCAGCATTTT.

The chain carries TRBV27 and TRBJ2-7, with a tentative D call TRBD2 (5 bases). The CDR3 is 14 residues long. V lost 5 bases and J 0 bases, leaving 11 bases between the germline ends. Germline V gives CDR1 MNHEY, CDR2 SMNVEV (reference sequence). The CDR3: CASSTTGSSYEQYF. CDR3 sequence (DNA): TGTGCCAGCAGTACTACGGGGAGCTCCTACGAGCAGTACTTC.

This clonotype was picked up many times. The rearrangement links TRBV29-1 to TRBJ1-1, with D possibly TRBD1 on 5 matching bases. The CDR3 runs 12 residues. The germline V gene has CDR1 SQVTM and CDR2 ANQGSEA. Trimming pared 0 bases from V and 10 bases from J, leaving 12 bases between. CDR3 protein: CSVEERGLIAFF. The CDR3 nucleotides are TGCAGCGTTGAAGAACGGGGGTTAATAGCTTTCTTT.

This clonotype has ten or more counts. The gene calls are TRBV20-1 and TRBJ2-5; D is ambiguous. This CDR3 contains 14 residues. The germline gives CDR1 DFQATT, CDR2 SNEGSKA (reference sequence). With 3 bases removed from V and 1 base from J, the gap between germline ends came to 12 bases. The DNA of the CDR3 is TGCAGTGCTAGCCCCTTTACGGGCCAAGAGACCCAGTACTTC. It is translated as CSASPFTGQETQYF.

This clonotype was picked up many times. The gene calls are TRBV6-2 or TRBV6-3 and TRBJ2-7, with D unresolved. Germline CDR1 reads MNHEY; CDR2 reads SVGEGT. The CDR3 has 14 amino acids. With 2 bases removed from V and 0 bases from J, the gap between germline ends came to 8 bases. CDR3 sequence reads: CASSYTAGSYEQYF. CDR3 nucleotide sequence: TGTGCCAGCAGTTACACTGCAGGCTCCTACGAGCAGTACTTC.

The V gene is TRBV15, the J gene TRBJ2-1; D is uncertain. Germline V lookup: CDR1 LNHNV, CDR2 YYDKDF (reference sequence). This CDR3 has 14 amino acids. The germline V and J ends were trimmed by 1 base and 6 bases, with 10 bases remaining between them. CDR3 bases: TGTGCCACCAGCAGAGTCTCCCCGGGCAATGAGCAGTTCTTC. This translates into CATSRVSPGNEQFF.

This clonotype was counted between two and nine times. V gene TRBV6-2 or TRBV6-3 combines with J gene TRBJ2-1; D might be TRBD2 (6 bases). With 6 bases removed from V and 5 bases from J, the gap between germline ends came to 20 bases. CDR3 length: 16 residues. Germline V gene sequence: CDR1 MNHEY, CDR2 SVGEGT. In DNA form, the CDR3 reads TGTGCCAGCAGCTTAATAGCGGTCACGTTAGACAATGAGCAGTTCTTC. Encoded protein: CASSLIAVTLDNEQFF.

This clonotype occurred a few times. CDR3 sequence (DNA): TGTGCCAGCAGCTTTCAAGCGGGGGCCCCCACCTCCTACAATGAGCAGTTCTTC. This gives the protein CASSFQAGAPTSYNEQFF. J is TRBJ2-1 and V is TRBV11-2; TRBD2 agrees at 8 bases. After removal of 3 bases from V and 0 bases from J, the junction contained 10 bases not matched to a gene. Germline CDR1 reads SGHAT; CDR2 reads FQNNGV. The CDR3 length is 18 residues.

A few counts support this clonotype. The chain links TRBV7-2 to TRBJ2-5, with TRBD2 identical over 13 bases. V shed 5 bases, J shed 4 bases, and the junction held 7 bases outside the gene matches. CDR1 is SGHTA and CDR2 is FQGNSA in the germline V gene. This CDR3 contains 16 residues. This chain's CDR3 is CASSQTSGGARETQYF. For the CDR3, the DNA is TGTGCCAGCAGCCAAACTAGCGGGGGGGCACGAGAGACCCAGTACTTC. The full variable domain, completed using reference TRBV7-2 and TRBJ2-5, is GAGVSQSPSNKVTEKGKDVELRCDPISGHTALYWYRQSLGQGLEFLIYFQGNSAPDKSGLPSDRFSAERTGGSVSTLTIQRTQQEDSAVYLCASSQTSGGARETQYFGPGTRLLVL.

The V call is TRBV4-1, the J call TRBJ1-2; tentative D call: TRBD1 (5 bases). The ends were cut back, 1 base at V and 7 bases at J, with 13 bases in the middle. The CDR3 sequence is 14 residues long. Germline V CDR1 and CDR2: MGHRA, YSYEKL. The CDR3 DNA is TGCGCCAGCAGCCAAGGCTTGGGGGGGGGTGGCTACACCTTC. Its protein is CASSQGLGGGGYTF.

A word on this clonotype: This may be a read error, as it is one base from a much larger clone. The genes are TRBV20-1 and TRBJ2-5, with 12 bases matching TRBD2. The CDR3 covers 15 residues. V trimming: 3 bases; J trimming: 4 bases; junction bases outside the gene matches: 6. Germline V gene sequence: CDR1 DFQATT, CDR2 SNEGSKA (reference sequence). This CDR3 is CSASPPSGRVETQYF. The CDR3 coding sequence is TGCAGTGCTAGCCCCCCTAGCGGGAGGGTAGAGACCCAGTACTTC.

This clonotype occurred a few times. CDR3 sequence (DNA): TGTGCCAGCAGCTTAATCGGGGGGATCTACAATGAGCAGTTCTTC. Translation gives CASSLIGGIYNEQFF. This chain links TRBV7-2 with TRBJ2-1; 7 bases match TRBD2. The germline V gene has CDR1 SGHTA and CDR2 FQGNSA. V lost 2 bases, J lost 3 bases, and 4 bases stayed unmatched. This CDR3 region has 15 residues.

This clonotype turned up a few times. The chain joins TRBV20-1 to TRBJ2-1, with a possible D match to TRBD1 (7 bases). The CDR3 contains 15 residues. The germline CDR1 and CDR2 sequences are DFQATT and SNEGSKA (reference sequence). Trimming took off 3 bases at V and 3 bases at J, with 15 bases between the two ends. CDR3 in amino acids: CSASAGQISYNEQFF. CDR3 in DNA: TGCAGTGCTAGCGCGGGACAGATCAGCTACAATGAGCAGTTCTTC.

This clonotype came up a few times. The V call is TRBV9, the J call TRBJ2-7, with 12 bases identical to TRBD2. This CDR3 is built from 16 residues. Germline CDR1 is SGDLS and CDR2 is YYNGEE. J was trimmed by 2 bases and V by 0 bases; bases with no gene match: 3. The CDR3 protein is CASSVGLAGVAYEQYF. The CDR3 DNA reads TGTGCCAGCAGCGTAGGACTAGCGGGGGTGGCCTACGAGCAGTACTTC. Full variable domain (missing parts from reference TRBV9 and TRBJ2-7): DSGVTQTPKHLITATGQRVTLRCSPRSGDLSVYWYQQSLDQGLQFLIQYYNGEERAKGNILERFSAQQFPDLHSELNLSSLELGDSALYFCASSVGLAGVAYEQYFGPGTRLTVT.

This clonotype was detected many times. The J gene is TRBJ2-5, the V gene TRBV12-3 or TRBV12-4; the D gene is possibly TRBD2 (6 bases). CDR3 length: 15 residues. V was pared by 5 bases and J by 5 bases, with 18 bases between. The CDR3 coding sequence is TGTGCCAGCAGTGGGGGGAGCAGCCCAGCGGAGACCCAGTACTTC. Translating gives CASSGGSSPAETQYF.